In its sample, the clone carrying this TCR beta chain was seen many times. The antigen remains unidentified. The same CDR3 can be traced to other DNA sequences in this sample. The entry originates in a study of beta chain features in type 1 diabetes. Regarding the study as a whole: Patients' naive, central memory and regulatory TCRB repertoires appeared more alike than those of healthy donors. Junctions at VDJ sites from type 1 diabetes patients had fewer insertions and more deletions.

V was pared by 6 bases and J by 6 bases, with 7 bases of the junction left unmatched. This CDR3 has 13 amino acids. The germline V gene has CDR1 MDHEN and CDR2 SYDVKM. Isolated RNA was reverse transcribed in full, so expressed TCRB transcripts were sequenced. The assay was immunoSEQ multiplex PCR, and TCRdb's table has in-frame clones only and misses some. The table shows 200,000 to 250,000 clones, with 11% occurring only once. A CD45RO/CCR7/CD25/CD127/CD95/CD27 panel sorted naive, central memory, regulatory and stem cell-like memory CD4+ cells. The sample taken for sequencing was central memory CD4+ T cells from blood. The J gene is TRBJ2-7, the V gene TRBV28; 8 positions agree with TRBD1. This sequence originates from a man aged 18 to 29 in good health. The CDR3 coding sequence is TGTGCCAGCAGCCCCGGACAGGGCGGCGAGCAGTACTTC. As protein: CASSPGQGGEQYF.